This T cell receptor (beta chain) was identified during a study of shared clonotypes between healthy human individuals. Between the trimmed V and J ends, which lost 0 bases and 8 bases, there was a span of 11 bases. The CDR3 runs 14 residues. Germline CDR1 is SNHLY and CDR2 is FYNNEI. At deep level, the assay was performed. The data were produced by immunoSEQ multiplex PCR, yet TCRdb's version contains in-frame clones alone and is incomplete. The sample comprises more than 500,000 clones, roughly 95% of which are singletons, and over 0.095% rests with the top ten. Naive CD8 cells lacked CD45RO, underwent positive selection for CCR7 and left out terminally differentiated effector memory CD45RA+ cells.

Sequences were obtained from naive CD8+ T cells sorted from blood. This clonotype was obtained from a woman in her 30s in good health. The chain links TRBV2 to TRBJ2-1; D is undetermined. In DNA form, the CDR3 reads TGTGCCAGCAGTGAAGCTGGGCAGCGCGATGAGCAGTTCTTC. Encoded protein: CASSEAGQRDEQFF. Drawing the rest from reference TRBV2 and TRBJ2-1, the complete variable domain is EPEVTQTPSHQVTQMGQEVILRCVPISNHLYFYWYRQILGQKVEFLVSFYNNEISEKSEIFDDQFSVERPDGSNFTLKIRSTKLEDSAMYFCASSEAGQRDEQFFGPGTRLTVL.